These 2 T cell receptor beta chains came from one sample sequenced in a study of T-cell reconstitution after alpha-beta-depleted transplantation in children. Unique molecular identifiers were used in preparing the TCRbeta library. TCRdb analysed the PCR reads with MiXCR anew, one entry per CDR3 protein. The table records 90,000 to 100,000 distinct CDR3 sequences, 23% of them present only once. The specimen comprised PBMCs, sampled before TCRalphabeta/CD19-depleted stem cell transplant. The source of these receptors is a boy under 10 years old with acute lymphoblastic leukemia, due to receive a stem cell transplant.

Details on this clonotype: Mismatch with germline at one junction end may stem from a read error. The chain carries TRBV5-1 and TRBJ2-2; D call uncertain. This CDR3 region has 13 residues. Germline V gene sequence: CDR1 SGHRS, CDR2 YFSETQ. As DNA, the CDR3 is TGCGCCAGCACTTGGGCCCTCACCCGGGAGCTGTTTTTT. Encoded protein: CASTWALTRELFF.

This clonotype came up a few times. The rearrangement links TRBV20-1 to TRBJ2-3, with D unresolved. The CDR3 totals 11 residues. The V end lost 0 bases, the J end lost 8 bases, and 6 bases lay between the germline ends. In germline, CDR1 is DFQATT, CDR2 SNEGSKA (reference sequence). CDR3 loop: CSARDLSTQYF. CDR3 in DNA: TGCAGTGCTAGAGATCTAAGTACGCAGTATTTT.